Sequencing of this T cell receptor beta chain was carried out in a study of cytomegalovirus exposure and HLA in healthy donors. Study as a whole: Early on, a data release was issued that held roughly 84 million unique TCRs from HLA-typed donors. Clustering assigned roughly 81% of the 350 to 400 genotyped donors to the Caucasian-associated ancestry cluster.

On this clone: What it binds is not known.

From germline, CDR1 is MNHEY and CDR2 SVGAGI. The CDR3 runs to 12 residues. The PCR used 60 Vbeta and 13 Jbeta primers. Produced via immunoSEQ multiplex PCR; TCRdb's table is partial and in-frame only. The sample holds some 120,000 clones. Study conclusions and caveats: In vitro confirmation showed a few CMV-associated chains to be CMV antigen specific.

This sequence originates from a man in his forties in good health and CMV-seronegative. The genes are TRBV6-5 and TRBJ2-5, with D unclear. The J call may be in error: the DNA end matches TRBJ2-7 better. Sequenced: PBMCs. The CDR3 DNA follows: TGTGCCAGCAAACTCAATGACTACGAGCAGTACTTC. It specifies CASKLNDYEQYF.